Below are 18 T cell receptor beta chains sequenced from a single sample in a study of patients and donors after allogeneic stem cell transplantation (dated by TCRdb to about 2020). Library preparation was by RT-PCR. Sequencing relied on a NextSeq 550. TCRdb itself trimmed the public reads at Q25 with fastp, ran MiXCR and retained productive beta chains. Rows are combined by CDR3 protein, so each entry shows the most common genes and DNA. In this sample the table shows about a million distinct CDR3 sequences, about a sixth of which occur a single time. The ten largest clones add up to 5% to 6.5% of the sample. Sequencing was done on a sample of blood, either unsorted or a sorted T cell fraction (not recorded which). The receptors were sampled from a human donor who was either an allogeneic HSCT recipient or a stem cell or donor lymphocyte infusion donor (not recorded which). It is not recorded whose cells these are; they may come from a transplant donor.

The genes are TRBV10-3 and TRBJ2-5; D unclear. This CDR3 region has 15 residues. Germline assignment: CDR1 ENHRY and CDR2 SYGVKD. V shed 0 bases and J shed 2 bases, with 10 bases lying between them. The chain's CDR3 is CAISESKARQETQYF. The CDR3 region has the DNA TGTGCCATCAGTGAGTCGAAGGCCAGACAAGAGACCCAGTACTTC.

V is TRBV27 and J is TRBJ2-3; 10 bases are a match to TRBD2. Looked up from germline, CDR1 is MNHEY and CDR2 is SMNVEV (reference sequence). This CDR3 is built from 20 residues. V lost 0 bases to trimming and J lost 0 bases; unmatched junction nucleotides: 12. The CDR3 reads CASSLSSAGGTGPSTDTQYF. The DNA of the CDR3 is TGTGCCAGCAGTTTATCGTCAGCGGGGGGGACCGGGCCGAGCACAGATACGCAGTATTTT.

This clonotype appeared a few times. This chain uses TRBV9 with TRBJ1-2; unclear D gene. With 0 bases removed from V and 4 bases from J, the gap between germline ends came to 13 bases. The CDR3 sequence is 15 residues long. The germline V gene has CDR1 SGDLS and CDR2 YYNGEE. Here the CDR3 DNA reads TGTGCCAGCAGCGTAGGACCCCGGGTACCCTATGGCTACACCTTC. It encodes CASSVGPRVPYGYTF.

The chain has TRBV4-2 and TRBJ1-4; a possible D gene is TRBD1 (5 bases). The germline V gene encodes CDR1 LGHNA and CDR2 YNFKEQ. Trimming removed 0 bases at V and 6 bases at J, with 14 bases between. This CDR3 is 16 amino acids long. CDR3 sequence: CASSQDTGGLDEKLFF. DNA for the CDR3: TGTGCCAGCAGCCAAGATACGGGGGGACTTGATGAAAAACTGTTTTTT.

This chain uses TRBV10-3 with TRBJ2-3; no clear D gene. The germline CDR1 and CDR2 sequences are ENHRY and SYGVKD. The CDR3 has 11 amino acids. With 8 bases removed from V and 5 bases from J, the gap between germline ends came to 8 bases. CDR3 in amino acids: CAIRREDTQYF. The CDR3 region has the DNA TGTGCCATCCGAAGGGAAGATACGCAGTATTTT.

The chain is built from TRBV29-1 and TRBJ2-3; weak D call: TRBD2 (6 bases). The CDR3 is 15 residues long. Trimming stripped 4 bases from V and 4 bases from J, with 18 bases between. Germline V gene data show CDR1 as SQVTM and CDR2 as ANQGSEA. CDR3 region: CSVGGRRVGADTQYF. CDR3 coding DNA: TGCAGCGTTGGAGGTCGGAGGGTGGGTGCAGATACGCAGTATTTT.

The chain uses TRBV9 and TRBJ2-1, with D perhaps TRBD2 (6 bases). The germline gives CDR1 SGDLS, CDR2 YYNGEE. Between the trimmed V and J ends, which lost 4 bases and 7 bases, there was a span of 18 bases. The CDR3 totals 15 residues. This chain's CDR3 is CASSRLVGLGNEQFF. The CDR3 region has the DNA TGTGCCAGCAGCCGACTAGTTGGATTGGGTAATGAGCAGTTCTTC.

This chain uses TRBV7-9 with TRBJ1-2; no reliable D call. Trimming cost V 1 base and J 7 bases, with 10 bases left between them. CDR3 size: 13 residues. Germline CDR1 is SEHNR and CDR2 is FQNEAQ (reference sequence). DNA of the CDR3: TGTGCCAGCAGCTTAGGATCAGGTAGTGGCTACACCTTC. It encodes CASSLGSGSGYTF.

J is TRBJ1-4 and V is TRBV20-1; no firm D call. This CDR3 has 14 amino acids. Per the germline V gene, CDR1 is DFQATT and CDR2 is SNEGSKA (reference sequence). V lost 6 bases to trimming and J lost 3 bases, with 14 bases between them. The CDR3 nucleotides read TGCAGTGCGGGAGGGTACCAGGCTAATGAAAAACTGTTTTTT. Its protein product is CSAGGYQANEKLFF.

This clonotype was seen a few times. This sequence joins TRBV9 and TRBJ1-3; the D is unclear. The CDR3 covers 14 residues. The ends were cut back, 5 bases at V and 4 bases at J, with 13 bases in the middle. CDR1 SGDLS and CDR2 YYNGEE come from the germline V gene. CDR3 DNA sequence: TGTGCCAGCAGACCGAATCCTTCGGGAAACACCATATATTTT. Its translation: CASRPNPSGNTIYF.

The table lists this clonotype with many counts. The rearrangement joins TRBV5-1 to TRBJ2-5, with TRBD1 identical over 9 bases. Trimming cost V 4 bases and J 4 bases; bases outside gene matches: 5. The germline CDR1 and CDR2 sequences are SGHRS and YFSETQ. The CDR3 is made up of 14 amino acids. The CDR3: CASSRLTGGETQYF. The DNA of the CDR3 is TGCGCCAGCAGCAGACTGACAGGGGGAGAGACCCAGTACTTC. Full variable domain (rest looked up from reference TRBV5-1 and TRBJ2-5): KAGVTQTPRYLIKTRGQQVTLSCSPISGHRSVSWYQQTPGQGLQFLFEYFSETQRNKGNFPGRFSGRQFSNSRSEMNVSTLELGDSALYLCASSRLTGGETQYFGPGTRLLVL.

This clonotype was seen a few times. CDR3 nucleotides: TGTGCCAGCAGTACCTTCGGGACAGGGATTAATCAGCCCCAGCATTTT. It specifies CASSTFGTGINQPQHF. The V call is TRBV6-1, the J call TRBJ1-5, with 9 bases fitting TRBD1. Germline V gene sequence: CDR1 MNHNS, CDR2 SASEGT. The CDR3 extends over 16 amino acids. V dropped 5 bases and J dropped 4; count of bases not matched to a gene: 9.

The table lists this clonotype with a few counts. V and J are TRBV20-1 and TRBJ2-5; D remains ambiguous. Germline V gene lookup returns CDR1 DFQATT and CDR2 SNEGSKA (reference sequence). This CDR3 is built from 12 residues. V was cut by 2 bases and J by 2 bases, with 6 bases left in between. CDR3 sequence (DNA): TGCAGTGCTAGACGGCTACAAGAGACCCAGTACTTC. As protein: CSARRLQETQYF.

This clonotype turned up a few times. The chain uses TRBV15 and TRBJ2-3; no firm D call. Germline assignment: CDR1 LNHNV and CDR2 YYDKDF (reference sequence). The V end lost 0 bases, the J end lost 2 bases, and 9 bases lay between the germline ends. The length of the CDR3 is 15 residues. In DNA form, the CDR3 reads TGTGCCACCAGCAGAGACCGGACGGTCACAGATACGCAGTATTTT. This sequence encodes CATSRDRTVTDTQYF. Based on the CDR3 plus reference TRBV15 and TRBJ2-3, the full variable domain is DAMVIQNPRYQVTQFGKPVTLSCSQTLNHNVMYWYQQKSSQAPKLLFHYYDKDFNNEADTPDNFQSRRPNTSFCFLDIRSPGLGDTAMYLCATSRDRTVTDTQYFGPGTRLTVL.

J is TRBJ2-1 and V is TRBV6-4; perhaps TRBD1 as D (6 bases). There are 13 residues in the CDR3. V was trimmed by 5 bases and J by 6 bases, leaving 11 bases between them. Germline loops: CDR1 MRHNA, CDR2 SNTAGT. The CDR3 sequence is CASSHKQGNEQFF. CDR3 coding DNA: TGTGCCAGCAGTCATAAACAGGGCAATGAGCAGTTCTTC.

This sequence joins TRBV24-1 and TRBJ2-5; D call uncertain. V was shortened by 9 bases and J by 3 bases, with 13 bases between the two germline ends. CDR3 length: 13 residues. From germline, CDR1 is KGHDR and CDR2 SFDVKD. The CDR3 reads CATRARVKETQYF. CDR3 coding DNA: TGTGCCACCCGGGCTAGAGTAAAAGAGACCCAGTACTTC.

The DNA for the CDR3 is TGCGCCAGCAGCCAAGAGGAGGCCAGCTTAATCACGCAGTATTTT. Its protein is CASSQEEASLITQYF. The chain is built from TRBV4-1 and TRBJ2-3; D perhaps matches TRBD2 (5 bases). The germline V gene encodes CDR1 MGHRA and CDR2 YSYEKL. CDR3 length: 15 amino acids. The V and J ends lost 0 bases and 9 bases respectively, with 16 bases between them.

V gene TRBV29-1 combines with J gene TRBJ2-1; D is undetermined. V lost 6 bases, J lost 7 bases, and 7 bases lay in between. The germline CDR1 and CDR2 sequences are SQVTM and ANQGSEA. This CDR3 comprises 10 residues. CDR3 region: CSVAVNEQFF. The CDR3 DNA is TGCAGCGTCGCCGTAAATGAGCAGTTCTTC.